Below are 14 T cell receptor beta chains sequenced from a single sample in a study of blood T cell repertoires in COVID-19. Produced via immunoSEQ multiplex PCR; TCRdb's table is partial and in-frame only. Among approximately 530,000 clones listed, around nine tenths were seen once. What was sequenced was peripheral blood. The receptors come from a woman aged 45-59 years with COVID-19, enrolled during active disease.

J is TRBJ2-7 and V is TRBV5-4; 9 bases align to TRBD2. Germline V lookup: CDR1 SGHNT, CDR2 YYREEE (reference sequence). J gave up 3 bases and V 5 bases, and 9 bases lay outside the gene matches. CDR3 length equals 15 residues. The CDR3 DNA reads as TGTGCCAGCAGTTCACCCGGCGGGGGGGACTACGAGCAGTACTTC. Its protein is CASSSPGGGDYEQYF.

This sequence joins TRBV10-3 and TRBJ1-1, with 8 bases aligning to TRBD1. Germline CDR1 reads ENHRY; CDR2 reads SYGVKD. The CDR3 is 14 residues long. Trimming took 3 bases from V and 5 from J; bases not matched to a gene: 5. CDR3: CAISDAGGRTEAFF. Written as DNA, the CDR3 is TGTGCCATCAGTGATGCAGGGGGCAGGACTGAAGCTTTCTTT.

The chain joins TRBV29-1 to TRBJ2-5; 9 positions match TRBD2. The junction had 3 bases not matched to a gene; V was cut back by 3 bases and J by 4 bases. CDR1 is SQVTM and CDR2 is ANQGSEA in the germline V gene. The CDR3 spans 13 residues. The CDR3 DNA follows: TGCAGCGTTGACCCAGCGGGGGGAGAGACCCAGTACTTC. Translating gives CSVDPAGGETQYF. Together with reference TRBV29-1 and TRBJ2-5, the CDR3 gives the full variable domain: SAVISQKPSRDICQRGTSLTIQCQVDSQVTMMFWYRQQPGQSLTLIATANQGSEATYESGFVIDKFPISRPNLTFSTLTVSNMSPEDSSIYLCSVDPAGGETQYFGPGTRLLVL.

The chain combines TRBV4-1 with TRBJ1-6, with D uncertain. Trimming cost V 0 bases and J 2 bases, with 11 bases left between them. Germline V lookup: CDR1 MGHRA, CDR2 YSYEKL. This CDR3 comprises 17 residues. The CDR3 region is CASSQDGGGAYNSPLHF. CDR3 sequence (DNA): TGCGCCAGCAGCCAAGATGGCGGCGGGGCCTATAATTCACCCCTCCACTTT.

The chain is built from TRBV9 and TRBJ1-1; 7 bases line up with TRBD1. Trimming at V came to 2 bases and at J to 5 bases, leaving 3 bases not matched to a gene. There are 13 residues in the CDR3. In germline, CDR1 is SGDLS, CDR2 YYNGEE. CDR3 DNA: TGTGCCAGCAGCGTCCAGGGGGGAACTGAAGCTTTCTTT. Translating it yields CASSVQGGTEAFF.

The chain carries TRBV2 and TRBJ1-1; 7 nucleotides match TRBD1. The CDR3 has 13 residues. Germline lookup yields CDR1 SNHLY and CDR2 FYNNEI. The V and J ends lost 6 bases and 7 bases, in that order; junction bases with no gene match: 8. In nucleotides, the CDR3 is TGTGCCAGCAGCGGGGAATGGGACAGTGAAGCTTTCTTT. This gives the protein CASSGEWDSEAFF.

This clone was observed many times. V and J are TRBV15 and TRBJ1-6; TRBD1 agrees at 7 bases. The V gene's germline CDR1 is LNHNV and CDR2 YYDKDF (reference sequence). V lost 1 base, J lost 7 bases, and 4 bases stayed unmatched. There are 15 residues in the CDR3. CDR3 DNA sequence: TGTGCCACCAGCAGAGGACAGGGTTCCAATTCACCCCTCCACTTT. It translates to CATSRGQGSNSPLHF. Using reference TRBV15 and TRBJ1-6 for the parts outside the CDR3, the full variable domain is DAMVIQNPRYQVTQFGKPVTLSCSQTLNHNVMYWYQQKSSQAPKLLFHYYDKDFNNEADTPDNFQSRRPNTSFCFLDIRSPGLGDTAMYLCATSRGQGSNSPLHFGNGTRLTVT.

The chain couples TRBV29-1 to TRBJ2-3; no clear D. Trimming removed 2 bases at V and 4 bases at J, with 4 bases between. CDR3 length: 11 residues. CDR1 and CDR2 from the germline V gene are SQVTM and ANQGSEA. CDR3 sequence reads: CSVESADTQYF. The CDR3 nucleotides are TGCAGCGTTGAATCGGCAGATACGCAGTATTTT.

This clone was detected once. V is TRBV19 and J is TRBJ2-2; 9 nucleotides line up with TRBD1. The junction had 18 bases not matched to a gene; V was cut back by 10 bases and J by 6 bases. This CDR3 is 17 amino acids long. Germline V gene lookup returns CDR1 LNHDA and CDR2 SQIVND (reference sequence). The CDR3 region is CATTKTAGTGRPGELFF. The CDR3 DNA is TGTGCCACCACTAAGACCGCCGGGACAGGGCGTCCCGGGGAGCTGTTTTTT.

V and J are TRBV6-4 and TRBJ1-6; D call uncertain. CDR1 MRHNA and CDR2 SNTAGT come from the germline V gene. The CDR3 spans 15 residues. V was trimmed by 0 bases and J by 1 base, leaving 4 bases between them. The CDR3 is CASSDSQSYNSPLHF. The CDR3 DNA reads TGTGCCAGCAGTGACTCTCAGTCCTATAATTCACCCCTCCACTTT.

This rearrangement joins TRBV6-5 to TRBJ1-5; TRBD1 matches at 7 bases. Trimming cost V 0 bases and J 6 bases; bases outside gene matches: 5. The length of the CDR3 is 15 residues. The germline V gene has CDR1 MNHEY and CDR2 SVGAGI. Here the CDR3 DNA reads TGTGCCAGCAGTTACTCTCACAGGGGCAGTCAGCCCCAGCATTTT. The encoded protein is CASSYSHRGSQPQHF.

This clone appeared once. The chain carries TRBV6-1 and TRBJ1-2; 10 nucleotides line up with TRBD1. In germline, CDR1 is MNHNS, CDR2 SASEGT. This CDR3 region has 15 residues. J was trimmed by 7 bases and V by 1 base; bases with no gene match: 6. This CDR3 is CASSEGPGQGSGYTF. The CDR3, as DNA: TGTGCCAGCAGTGAAGGGCCGGGACAGGGGTCTGGCTACACCTTC.

This clone was recorded only once. This chain joins TRBV27 and TRBJ1-6, with D possibly TRBD1 on 5 matching bases. V was pared by 2 bases and J by 10 bases, with 9 bases between. Germline-derived CDR1 and CDR2 are MNHEY and SMNVEV (reference sequence). The CDR3 has 13 residues. The CDR3 coding sequence is TGTGCCAGCAGTTTAGTTGGGGGGTCACCCCTCCACTTT. This translates into CASSLVGGSPLHF.

The chain has TRBV30 and TRBJ2-7; D call uncertain. Germline CDR1 and CDR2: GTSNPN and SVGIG (reference sequence). The CDR3 has 13 residues. V dropped 3 bases and J dropped 2 bases, with 11 bases sitting between them. The CDR3 protein is CAWSLGRTYEQYF. The DNA of the CDR3 is TGTGCCTGGAGCCTCGGTAGAACCTACGAGCAGTACTTC.